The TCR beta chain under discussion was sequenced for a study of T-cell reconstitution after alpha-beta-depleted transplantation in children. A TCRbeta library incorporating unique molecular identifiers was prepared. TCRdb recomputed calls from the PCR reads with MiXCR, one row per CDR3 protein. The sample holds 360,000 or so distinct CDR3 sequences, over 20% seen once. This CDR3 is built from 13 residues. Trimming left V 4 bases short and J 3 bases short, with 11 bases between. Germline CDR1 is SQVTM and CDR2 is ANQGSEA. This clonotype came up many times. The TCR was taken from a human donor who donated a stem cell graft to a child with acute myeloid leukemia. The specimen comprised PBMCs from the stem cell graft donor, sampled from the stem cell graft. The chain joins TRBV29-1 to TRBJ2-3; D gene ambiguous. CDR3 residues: CSVVGKVTDTQYF. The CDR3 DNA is TGCAGCGTTGTAGGAAAGGTTACAGATACGCAGTATTTT.